This T cell receptor beta chain was documented in a study of regulatory T cells in long-lasting Graves disease. Time point here: newly diagnosed GD, antithyroid drugs for less than 3 months. The authors made the TCR library using RNA they extracted from PBMCs. Germline CDR1 LGHNA, CDR2 YSLEER. The CDR3 has 18 amino acids. Losses at the gene ends were 3 bases for V and 5 bases for J; bases not matched to a gene: 12. Both iRepertoire HTBI primers and Arm-PCR of CDR3 regions were used to build the TCR beta libraries. TCRdb passed the multiplex PCR reads through MiXCR, listing each CDR3 protein once. Of 300,000 to 400,000 distinct CDR3 sequences in the sample, around 17% are singletons; the top ten hold 25% to 30%. The same data also contributed to another study, on T cells in Graves' hyperthyroidism and ophthalmopathy. Turning to that study: Uncontrolled infection, other autoimmune disease, pregnancy or lactation excluded patients.

This material consisted of peripheral blood mononuclear cells (PBMCs), taken at new diagnosis, from a patient treated with antithyroid drugs. The chain combines TRBV4-3 with TRBJ2-5, with TRBD2 matching over 13 bases. The clonotype comes from a man between 35 and 55 years old with Graves disease. In nucleotides, the CDR3 is TGCGCCAGCAGCCAGGGCCGACTAGCGGGGGGCCGGGGGGAGACCCAGTACTTC. This encodes CASSQGRLAGGRGETQYF.